This T cell receptor (beta chain) derives from a study of blood T cell repertoires in COVID-19. Study details: Researchers got acute and convalescent COVID-19 samples from the United States, Italy and Spain. T cells, B-cell-depleted T cells, or PBMCs supplied cDNA or gDNA.

Original processing notes: Reference gene primer amplification gave nucleated cell count estimates. The data were produced by immunoSEQ multiplex PCR, yet TCRdb's version contains in-frame clones alone and is incomplete. That table supplies the V and J calls and clone size; D and trimming were determined from the DNA. This sample carries under 250,000 clones, around 82% of them seen once, and the ten largest clones take around 8.1%. The clonotype was recovered from a man in his forties with active or convalescent COVID-19. Input material: peripheral blood.

As DNA, the CDR3 is TGTGCCAGCAGTCCCAGGGCAGACCAGAATGAAAAACTGTTTTTT. Encoded protein: CASSPRADQNEKLFF. The gene calls are TRBV6-2 or TRBV6-3 and TRBJ1-4; TRBD1 is a possible D gene (5 bases). From germline, CDR1 is MNHEY and CDR2 SVGEGT. The CDR3 spans 15 residues. The germline V and J ends were trimmed by 5 bases and 5 bases, with 15 bases remaining between them.